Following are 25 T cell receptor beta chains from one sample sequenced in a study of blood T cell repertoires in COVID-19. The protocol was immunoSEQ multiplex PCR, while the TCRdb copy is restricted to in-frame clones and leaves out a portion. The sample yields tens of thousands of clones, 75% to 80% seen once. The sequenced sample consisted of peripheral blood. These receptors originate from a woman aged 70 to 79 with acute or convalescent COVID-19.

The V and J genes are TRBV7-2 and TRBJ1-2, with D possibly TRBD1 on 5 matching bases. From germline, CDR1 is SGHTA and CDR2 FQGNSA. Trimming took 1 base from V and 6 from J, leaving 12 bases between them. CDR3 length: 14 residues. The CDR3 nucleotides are TGTGCCAGCAGCTTAGTTGCGGGACCAGATGGCTACACCTTC. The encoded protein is CASSLVAGPDGYTF.

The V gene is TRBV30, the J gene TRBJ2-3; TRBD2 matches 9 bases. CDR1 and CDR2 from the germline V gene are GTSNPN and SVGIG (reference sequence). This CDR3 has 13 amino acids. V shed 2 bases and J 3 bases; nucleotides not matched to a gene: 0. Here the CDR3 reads CAWSSGGTDTQYF. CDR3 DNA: TGTGCCTGGAGTAGCGGGGGGACAGATACGCAGTATTTT. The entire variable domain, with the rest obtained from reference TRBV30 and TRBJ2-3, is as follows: SQTIHQWPATLVQPVGSPLSLECTVEGTSNPNLYWYRQAAGRGLQLLFYSVGIGQISSEVPQNLSASRPQDRQFILSSKKLLLSDSGFYLCAWSSGGTDTQYFGPGTRLTVL.

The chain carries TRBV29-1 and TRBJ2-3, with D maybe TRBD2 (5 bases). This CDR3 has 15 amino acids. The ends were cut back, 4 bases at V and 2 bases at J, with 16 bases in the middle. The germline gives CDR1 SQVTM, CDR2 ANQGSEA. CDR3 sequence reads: CSVVNQRLDTDTQYF. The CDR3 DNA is TGCAGCGTTGTCAACCAGCGGCTAGACACAGATACGCAGTATTTT.

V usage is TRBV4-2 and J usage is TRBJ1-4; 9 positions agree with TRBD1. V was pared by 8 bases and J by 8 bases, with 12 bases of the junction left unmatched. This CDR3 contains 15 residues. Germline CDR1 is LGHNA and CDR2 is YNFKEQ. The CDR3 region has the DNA TGTGCCAGCCGAACGACCGGGACAGGGAGGGAAAAACTGTTTTTT. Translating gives CASRTTGTGREKLFF.

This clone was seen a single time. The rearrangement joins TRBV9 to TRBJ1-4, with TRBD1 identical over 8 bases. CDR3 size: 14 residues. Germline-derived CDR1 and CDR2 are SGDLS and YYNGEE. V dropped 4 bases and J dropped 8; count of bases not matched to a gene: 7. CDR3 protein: CASSSRTGFEKLFF. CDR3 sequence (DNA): TGTGCCAGCAGCTCCCGGACAGGGTTCGAAAAACTGTTTTTT.

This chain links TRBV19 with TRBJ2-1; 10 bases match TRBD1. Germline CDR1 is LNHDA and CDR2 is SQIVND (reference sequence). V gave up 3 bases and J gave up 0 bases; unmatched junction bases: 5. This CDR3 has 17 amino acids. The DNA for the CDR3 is TGTGCCAGTAGTATGGGACAGGGGATACTCTCCTACAATGAGCAGTTCTTC. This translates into CASSMGQGILSYNEQFF.

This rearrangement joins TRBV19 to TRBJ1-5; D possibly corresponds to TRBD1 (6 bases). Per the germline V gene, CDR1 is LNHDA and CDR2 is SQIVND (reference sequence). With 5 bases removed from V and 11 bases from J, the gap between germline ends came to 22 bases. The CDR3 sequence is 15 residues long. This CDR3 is CASSLGGGPHAAQHF. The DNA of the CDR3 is TGTGCCAGTAGTTTGGGCGGGGGGCCACATGCGGCCCAGCATTTT.

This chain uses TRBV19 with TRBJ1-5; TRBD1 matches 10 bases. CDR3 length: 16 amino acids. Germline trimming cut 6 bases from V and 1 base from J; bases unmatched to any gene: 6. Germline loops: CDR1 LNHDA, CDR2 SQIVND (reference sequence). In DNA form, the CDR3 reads TGTGCCAGTAGGCCGGGACAGGGGCCGAGCAATCAGCCCCAGCATTTT. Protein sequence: CASRPGQGPSNQPQHF.

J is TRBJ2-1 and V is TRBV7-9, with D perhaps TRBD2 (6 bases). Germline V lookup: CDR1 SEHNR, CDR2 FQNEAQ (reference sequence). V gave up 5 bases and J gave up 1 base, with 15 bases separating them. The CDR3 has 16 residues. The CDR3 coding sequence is TGTGCCAGCAGCCTCCCGACGGCGGGGTCCTACAATGAGCAGTTCTTC. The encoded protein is CASSLPTAGSYNEQFF.

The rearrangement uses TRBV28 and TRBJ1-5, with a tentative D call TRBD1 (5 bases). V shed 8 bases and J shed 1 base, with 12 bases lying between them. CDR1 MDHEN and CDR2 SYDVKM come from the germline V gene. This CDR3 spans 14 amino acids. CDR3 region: CASRGGGSNQPQHF. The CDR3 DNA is TGTGCCAGCCGGGGGGGAGGAAGCAATCAGCCCCAGCATTTT.

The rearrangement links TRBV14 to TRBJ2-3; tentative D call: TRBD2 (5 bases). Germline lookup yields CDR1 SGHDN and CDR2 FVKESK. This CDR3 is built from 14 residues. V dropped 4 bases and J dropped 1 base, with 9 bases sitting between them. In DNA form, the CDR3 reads TGTGCCAGCAGCCCCGTGAGGGGCACAGATACGCAGTATTTT. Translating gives CASSPVRGTDTQYF.

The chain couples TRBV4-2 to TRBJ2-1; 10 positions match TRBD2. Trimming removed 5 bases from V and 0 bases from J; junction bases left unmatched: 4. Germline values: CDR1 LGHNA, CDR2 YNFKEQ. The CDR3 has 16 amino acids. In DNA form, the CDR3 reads TGTGCCAGCAGCACTCGGACTAGCGGCTCCTACAATGAGCAGTTCTTC. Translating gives CASSTRTSGSYNEQFF.

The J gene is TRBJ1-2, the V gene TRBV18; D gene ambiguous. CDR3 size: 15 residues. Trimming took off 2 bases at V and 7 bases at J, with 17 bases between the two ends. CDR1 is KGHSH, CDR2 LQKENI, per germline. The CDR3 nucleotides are TGTGCCAGCTCACCAAACGTTGCGGGATCTCGTGGCTACACCTTC. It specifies CASSPNVAGSRGYTF.

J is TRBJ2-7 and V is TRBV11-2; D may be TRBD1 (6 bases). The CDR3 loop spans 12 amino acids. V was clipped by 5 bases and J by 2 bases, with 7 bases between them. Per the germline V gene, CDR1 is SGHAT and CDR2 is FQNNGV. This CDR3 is CASSRDTYEQYF. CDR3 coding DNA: TGTGCCAGCAGCCGGGACACCTACGAGCAGTACTTC.

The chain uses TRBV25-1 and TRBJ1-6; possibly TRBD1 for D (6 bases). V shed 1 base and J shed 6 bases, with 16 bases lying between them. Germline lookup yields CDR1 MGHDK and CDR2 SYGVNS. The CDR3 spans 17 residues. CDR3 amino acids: CASSELGGRGGNSPLHF. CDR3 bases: TGTGCCAGCAGTGAATTGGGGGGGCGAGGTGGTAATTCACCCCTCCACTTT.

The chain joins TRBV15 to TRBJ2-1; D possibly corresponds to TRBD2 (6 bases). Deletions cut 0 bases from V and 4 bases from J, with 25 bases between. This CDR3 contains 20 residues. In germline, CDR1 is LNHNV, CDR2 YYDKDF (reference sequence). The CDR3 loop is CATSRDPAKRLAPGYNEQFF. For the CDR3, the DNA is TGTGCCACCAGCAGAGATCCCGCCAAGCGCCTAGCGCCTGGGTACAATGAGCAGTTCTTC. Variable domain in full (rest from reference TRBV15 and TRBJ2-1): DAMVIQNPRYQVTQFGKPVTLSCSQTLNHNVMYWYQQKSSQAPKLLFHYYDKDFNNEADTPDNFQSRRPNTSFCFLDIRSPGLGDTAMYLCATSRDPAKRLAPGYNEQFFGPGTRLTVL.

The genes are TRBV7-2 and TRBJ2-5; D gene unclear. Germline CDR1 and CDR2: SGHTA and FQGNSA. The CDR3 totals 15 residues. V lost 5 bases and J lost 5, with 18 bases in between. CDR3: CASSNLGVADETQYF. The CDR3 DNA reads TGTGCCAGCAGCAATCTCGGAGTGGCCGACGAGACCCAGTACTTC.

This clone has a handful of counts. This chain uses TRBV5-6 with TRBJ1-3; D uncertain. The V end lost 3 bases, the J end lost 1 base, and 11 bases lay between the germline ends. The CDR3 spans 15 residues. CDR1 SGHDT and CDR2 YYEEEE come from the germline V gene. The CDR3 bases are TGTGCCAGCAGCTCGCTTGACAAGTCTGGAAACACCATATATTTT. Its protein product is CASSSLDKSGNTIYF.

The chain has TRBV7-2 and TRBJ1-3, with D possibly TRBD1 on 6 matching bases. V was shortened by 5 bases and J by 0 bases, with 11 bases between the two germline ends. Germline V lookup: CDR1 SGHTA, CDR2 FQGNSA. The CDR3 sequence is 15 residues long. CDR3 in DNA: TGTGCCAGCAGCCCGGGACACGACTCTGGAAACACCATATATTTT. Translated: CASSPGHDSGNTIYF.

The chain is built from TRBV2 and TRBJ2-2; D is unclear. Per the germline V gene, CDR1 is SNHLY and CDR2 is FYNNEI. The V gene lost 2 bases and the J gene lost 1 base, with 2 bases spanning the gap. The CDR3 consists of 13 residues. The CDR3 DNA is TGTGCCAGCAGTGAACAGAACACCGGGGAGCTGTTTTTT. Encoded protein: CASSEQNTGELFF.

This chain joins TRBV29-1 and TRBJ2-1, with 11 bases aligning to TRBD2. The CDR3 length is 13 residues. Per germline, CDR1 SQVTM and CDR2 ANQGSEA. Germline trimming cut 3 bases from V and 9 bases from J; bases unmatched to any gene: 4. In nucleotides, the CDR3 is TGCAGCGTTGATAGCGGGGGGGCCACTGAGCAGTTCTTC. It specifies CSVDSGGATEQFF.

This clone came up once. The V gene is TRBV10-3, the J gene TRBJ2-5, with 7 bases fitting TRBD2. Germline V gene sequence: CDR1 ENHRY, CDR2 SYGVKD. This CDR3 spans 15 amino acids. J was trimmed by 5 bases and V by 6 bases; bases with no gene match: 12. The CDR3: CAISLSGIPGETQYF. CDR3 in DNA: TGTGCCATCAGCCTGAGCGGGATCCCCGGGGAGACCCAGTACTTC.

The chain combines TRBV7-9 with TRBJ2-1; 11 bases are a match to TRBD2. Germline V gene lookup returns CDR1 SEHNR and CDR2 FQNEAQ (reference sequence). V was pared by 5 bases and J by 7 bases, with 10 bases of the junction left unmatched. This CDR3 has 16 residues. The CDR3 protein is CASSRKLAGVVNEQFF. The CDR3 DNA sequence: TGTGCCAGCAGCCGAAAACTAGCGGGAGTAGTTAATGAGCAGTTCTTC.

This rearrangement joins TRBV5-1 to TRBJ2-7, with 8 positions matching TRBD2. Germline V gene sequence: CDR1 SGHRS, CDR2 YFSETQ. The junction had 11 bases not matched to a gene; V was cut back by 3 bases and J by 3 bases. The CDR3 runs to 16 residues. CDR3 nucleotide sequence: TGCGCCAGCAGCTGGGGTCCGGGGGGGCAAATCTACGAGCAGTACTTC. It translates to CASSWGPGGQIYEQYF.

The CDR3 loop is CASSSPGEGFNYEQYF. CDR3 in DNA: TGTGCCAGCAGTTCCCCCGGGGAAGGGTTTAACTACGAGCAGTACTTC. The rearrangement links TRBV28 to TRBJ2-7, with D perhaps matching TRBD2 (5 bases). Germline values: CDR1 MDHEN, CDR2 SYDVKM. CDR3 length: 16 residues. Trimming pared 4 bases from V and 3 bases from J, leaving 19 bases between. Full variable domain (outside the CDR3, taken from reference TRBV28 and TRBJ2-7): DVKVTQSSRYLVKRTGEKVFLECVQDMDHENMFWYRQDPGLGLRLIYFSYDVKMKEKGDIPEGYSVSREKKERFSLILESASTNQTSMYLCASSSPGEGFNYEQYFGPGTRLTVT.